The 22 T cell receptor beta chains below all came from one sample that was sequenced in a study of radiotherapy plus CTLA-4 blockade in lung cancer. Generated by immunoSEQ multiplex PCR, the TCRdb table keeps only in-frame clones and is missing some. The sample carries roughly 69,000 clones, around 76% recorded once. Source: peripheral blood, taken from a patient treated with radiotherapy plus ipilimumab. Source of these receptors: a human donor with non-small cell lung cancer whose response to radiotherapy plus ipilimumab could not be evaluated. Some clones in this sample may be carry-over from other donors' samples.

J is TRBJ2-3 and V is TRBV29-1, with 16 bases lining up with TRBD2. Germline V gives CDR1 SQVTM, CDR2 ANQGSEA. The CDR3 is 18 amino acids. V lost 0 bases to trimming and J lost 5 bases; unmatched junction nucleotides: 8. The CDR3 nucleotides read TGCAGCGTTGAAGATCCGGGACTAGCGGGGGGGCGAAGAGATACGCAGTATTTT. Translated: CSVEDPGLAGGRRDTQYF.

The rearrangement uses TRBV27 and TRBJ2-1; D unclear. The length of the CDR3 is 13 residues. Deletions cut 1 base from V and 12 bases from J, with 13 bases between. In germline, CDR1 is MNHEY, CDR2 SMNVEV (reference sequence). The CDR3 coding sequence is TGTGCCAGCAGTTTATTCCTCAACAGTTTGCAGTTCTTC. Protein: CASSLFLNSLQFF.

The gene calls are TRBV9 and TRBJ2-3, with D maybe TRBD2 (6 bases). The V gene lost 4 bases and the J gene lost 1 base, with 16 bases spanning the gap. This CDR3 comprises 16 residues. Germline-derived CDR1 and CDR2 are SGDLS and YYNGEE. The CDR3, as DNA: TGTGCCAGCAGCCCCCGGTTAGCGGACCGCACAGATACGCAGTATTTT. Its protein product is CASSPRLADRTDTQYF.

J is TRBJ2-5 and V is TRBV5-1; 8 positions agree with TRBD1. CDR3 length: 15 amino acids. The junction had 10 bases not matched to a gene; V was cut back by 4 bases and J by 5 bases. Germline assignment: CDR1 SGHRS and CDR2 YFSETQ. CDR3 in DNA: TGCGCCAGCAGCCACGTGACAGGGGATAGGGAGACCCAGTACTTC. Translated: CASSHVTGDRETQYF.

This rearrangement joins TRBV28 to TRBJ2-1; TRBD1 matches at 7 bases. Germline V gene lookup returns CDR1 MDHEN and CDR2 SYDVKM. The CDR3 loop spans 15 amino acids. V lost 9 bases and J lost 0; bases outside the gene matches: 8. The CDR3: CARSGRGPSYNEQFF. CDR3 sequence (DNA): TGTGCCAGATCCGGAAGGGGGCCCTCCTACAATGAGCAGTTCTTC.

The chain links TRBV7-2 to TRBJ2-3; a possible D gene is TRBD2 (7 bases). The germline V gene has CDR1 SGHTA and CDR2 FQGNSA. The CDR3 spans 15 residues. V was cut by 3 bases and J by 5 bases, with 15 bases left in between. CDR3 protein: CASSLVGGREDTQYF. The CDR3 coding sequence is TGTGCCAGCAGCTTGGTGGGGGGGCGGGAAGATACGCAGTATTTT.

The V call is TRBV5-1, the J call TRBJ2-2, with TRBD2 identical over 7 bases. Germline CDR1 is SGHRS and CDR2 is YFSETQ. The CDR3 contains 13 residues. Germline trimming cut 7 bases from V and 1 base from J; bases unmatched to any gene: 1. The CDR3 DNA reads TGCGCCAGCGGGGGGGTGAACACCGGGGAGCTGTTTTTT. This codes for CASGGVNTGELFF.

This clone was counted a single time. DNA for the CDR3: TGTGCCAGCAGATTGGACACGGATGGAGGGCCCCTCCACTTT. Amino acids: CASRLDTDGGPLHF. The chain employs TRBV7-6 and TRBJ1-6, with a weak D call TRBD1 (5 bases). The germline gives CDR1 SGHVS, CDR2 FNYEAQ. The CDR3 loop spans 14 amino acids. V shed 6 bases and J shed 13 bases, with 19 bases lying between them.

V is TRBV6-6 and J is TRBJ2-3, with D hard to call. The V gene's germline CDR1 is MNHNY and CDR2 SVGAGI (reference sequence). V was shortened by 7 bases and J by 4 bases, with 6 bases between the two germline ends. This CDR3 region has 11 residues. Written as DNA, the CDR3 is TGTGCCAGCACCCTAGCAGATACGCAGTATTTT. It specifies CASTLADTQYF.

The chain has TRBV19 and TRBJ2-3; the match to TRBD1 covers 10 bases. Per germline, CDR1 LNHDA and CDR2 SQIVND (reference sequence). The CDR3 runs to 15 residues. V dropped 6 bases and J dropped 2; count of bases not matched to a gene: 5. In nucleotides, the CDR3 is TGTGCCAGTAGCCACGACAGGGGGCCCACAGATACGCAGTATTTT. Its protein product is CASSHDRGPTDTQYF.

This rearrangement joins TRBV28 to TRBJ2-3, with a possible D match to TRBD1 (6 bases). V dropped 4 bases and J dropped 1 base, with 15 bases sitting between them. The germline gives CDR1 MDHEN, CDR2 SYDVKM. The CDR3 consists of 16 residues. The CDR3 DNA sequence: TGTGCCAGCAGTTCACTAGGGGGAGCCGGCACAGATACGCAGTATTTT. Its protein is CASSSLGGAGTDTQYF. Based on the CDR3 plus reference TRBV28 and TRBJ2-3, the full variable domain is DVKVTQSSRYLVKRTGEKVFLECVQDMDHENMFWYRQDPGLGLRLIYFSYDVKMKEKGDIPEGYSVSREKKERFSLILESASTNQTSMYLCASSSLGGAGTDTQYFGPGTRLTVL.

The V gene is TRBV21-1, the J gene TRBJ1-5; TRBD1 is the table's D call, not checked against the DNA. TRBV21-1 is given as a pseudogene. The CDR3 contains 14 residues. The CDR3 here is CASSKVTAPSAQHF. Written as DNA, the CDR3 is TGTGCCAGCAGCAAAGTGACAGCCCCCTCGGCCCAGCATTTT.

V gene TRBV7-9 combines with J gene TRBJ2-7; D perhaps matches TRBD1 (6 bases). Between the trimmed V and J ends, which lost 4 bases and 2 bases, there was a span of 21 bases. The CDR3 loop spans 17 amino acids. Germline values: CDR1 SEHNR, CDR2 FQNEAQ (reference sequence). Written as DNA, the CDR3 is TGTGCCAGCAGCTCGAGGGCAGGGGATCCGACCGCCTACGAGCAGTACTTC. Translated, it gives CASSSRAGDPTAYEQYF.

In this sample, this clone turned up a few times. The chain is built from TRBV10-1 and TRBJ1-5; 7 bases line up with TRBD1. V shed 2 bases, J shed 9 bases, and the junction held 13 bases outside the gene matches. Per germline, CDR1 WNHNN and CDR2 SYGVQD (reference sequence). The CDR3 length is 16 residues. The CDR3 DNA follows: TGCGCCAGCAGTGAGAGGGGGCGCCGGGACAGCCCGCCCCAGCATTTT. This encodes CASSERGRRDSPPQHF.

V usage is TRBV5-1 and J usage is TRBJ2-3; D gene ambiguous. The CDR3 spans 15 residues. The germline gives CDR1 SGHRS, CDR2 YFSETQ. V was trimmed by 0 bases and J by 0 bases, leaving 8 bases between them. The CDR3 spells CASSLEGRSTDTQYF. CDR3 bases: TGCGCCAGCAGCTTGGAAGGCAGGAGCACAGATACGCAGTATTTT.

J is TRBJ2-7 and V is TRBV2; 9 nucleotides match TRBD1. Germline V gives CDR1 SNHLY, CDR2 FYNNEI. J gave up 3 bases and V 6 bases, and 3 bases lay outside the gene matches. This CDR3 contains 13 residues. CDR3 in DNA: TGTGCCAGCAGGGGGACAGGGTTCTACGAGCAGTACTTC. Protein sequence: CASRGTGFYEQYF. The whole variable domain, remainder taken from reference TRBV2 and TRBJ2-7, is EPEVTQTPSHQVTQMGQEVILRCVPISNHLYFYWYRQILGQKVEFLVSFYNNEISEKSEIFDDQFSVERPDGSNFTLKIRSTKLEDSAMYFCASRGTGFYEQYFGPGTRLTVT.

This clone was observed a handful of times. V is TRBV4-1 and J is TRBJ2-7; 8 bases are shared with TRBD2. Trimming at V came to 0 bases and at J to 3 bases, leaving 4 bases not matched to a gene. Per the germline V gene, CDR1 is MGHRA and CDR2 is YSYEKL. The CDR3 has 15 amino acids. The CDR3 DNA is TGCGCCAGCAGCCAAGACGCGGGGGGCTTCTACGAGCAGTACTTC. Translated: CASSQDAGGFYEQYF.

The chain combines TRBV4-2 with TRBJ1-3, with D possibly TRBD1 on 5 matching bases. CDR3 length: 15 residues. Germline lookup yields CDR1 LGHNA and CDR2 YNFKEQ. V shed 2 bases and J shed 2 bases, with 10 bases lying between them. CDR3 protein: CASSQSLRAGNTIYF. CDR3 coding DNA: TGTGCCAGCAGCCAATCTCTCAGGGCTGGAAACACCATATATTTT.

The chain joins TRBV6-1 to TRBJ1-2, with 12 bases fitting TRBD1. J lost 2 bases, V lost 10 bases, and 8 bases had no gene match. Germline V lookup: CDR1 MNHNS, CDR2 SASEGT. The CDR3 has 15 amino acids. The CDR3 is CAISGQGALNYGYTF. CDR3 DNA sequence: TGTGCCATCTCGGGACAGGGGGCTTTAAACTATGGCTACACCTTC.

CDR3 coding DNA: TGTGCCAGCAGTTATCAGGGGGGAAACACTGAAGCTTTCTTT. Its protein is CASSYQGGNTEAFF. The chain links TRBV2 to TRBJ1-1, with 7 bases aligning to TRBD1. J gave up 2 bases and V 5 bases, and 5 bases lay outside the gene matches. The CDR3 totals 14 residues. CDR1 and CDR2 from the germline V gene are SNHLY and FYNNEI.

This clone occurred a few times. The CDR3 spells CASSQDPGWAEAFF. The CDR3 DNA follows: TGCGCCAGCAGCCAAGATCCCGGGTGGGCTGAAGCTTTCTTT. The chain combines TRBV4-3 with TRBJ1-1; D uncertain. Trimming removed 0 bases from V and 6 bases from J, with 11 bases in between. The CDR3 totals 14 residues. Germline V CDR1 and CDR2: LGHNA, YSLEER.

This clone was found a few times. The rearrangement links TRBV5-8 to TRBJ1-5; D gene unclear. CDR1 and CDR2 (germline): SGHTS, YDEGEE. Trimming removed 8 bases at V and 9 bases at J, with 18 bases between. The CDR3 loop spans 13 amino acids. The CDR3 DNA is TGTGCCAGACCCCCCCCGAAAATGAGGCCCCAGCATTTT. Encoded protein: CARPPPKMRPQHF.